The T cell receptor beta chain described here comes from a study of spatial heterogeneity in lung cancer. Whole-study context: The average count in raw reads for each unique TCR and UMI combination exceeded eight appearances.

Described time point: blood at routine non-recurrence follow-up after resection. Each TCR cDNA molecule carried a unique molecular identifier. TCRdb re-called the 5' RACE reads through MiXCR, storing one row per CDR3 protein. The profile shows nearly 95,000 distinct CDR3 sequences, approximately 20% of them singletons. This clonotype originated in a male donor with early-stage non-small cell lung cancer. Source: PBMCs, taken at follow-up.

The CDR3 loop reads CAWSSRQSAKNIQYF. CDR3 coding DNA: TGTGCCTGGAGTTCGAGGCAGTCAGCTAAAAACATTCAGTACTTC. The genes are TRBV30 and TRBJ2-4; D not certain. The V end was cut by 2 bases, the J end by 4 bases, with 15 bases between. Germline values: CDR1 GTSNPN, CDR2 SVGIG (reference sequence). The CDR3 has 15 residues.